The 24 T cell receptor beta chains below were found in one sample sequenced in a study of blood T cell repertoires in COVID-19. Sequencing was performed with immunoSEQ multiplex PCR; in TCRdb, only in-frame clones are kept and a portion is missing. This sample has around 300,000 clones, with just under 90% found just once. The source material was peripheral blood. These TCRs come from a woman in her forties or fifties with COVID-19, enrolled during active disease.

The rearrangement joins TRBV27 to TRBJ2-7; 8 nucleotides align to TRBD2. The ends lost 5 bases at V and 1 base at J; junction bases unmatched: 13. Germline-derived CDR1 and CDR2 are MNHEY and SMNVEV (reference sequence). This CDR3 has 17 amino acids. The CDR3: CASSQRPTSALSYEQYF. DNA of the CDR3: TGTGCCAGCAGTCAGCGGCCGACTAGCGCCCTGTCCTACGAGCAGTACTTC.

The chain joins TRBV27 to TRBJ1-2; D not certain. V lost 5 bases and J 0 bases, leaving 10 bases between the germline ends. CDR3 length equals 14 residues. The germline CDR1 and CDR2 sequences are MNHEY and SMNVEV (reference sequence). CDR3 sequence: CASSPQAANYGYTF. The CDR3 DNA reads TGTGCCAGCAGTCCCCAGGCAGCTAACTATGGCTACACCTTC.

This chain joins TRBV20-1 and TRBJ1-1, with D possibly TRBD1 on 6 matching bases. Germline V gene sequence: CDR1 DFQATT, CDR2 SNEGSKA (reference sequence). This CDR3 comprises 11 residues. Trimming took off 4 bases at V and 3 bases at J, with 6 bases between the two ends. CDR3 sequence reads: CSANRDTEAFF. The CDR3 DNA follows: TGCAGTGCTAACAGGGACACTGAAGCTTTCTTT.

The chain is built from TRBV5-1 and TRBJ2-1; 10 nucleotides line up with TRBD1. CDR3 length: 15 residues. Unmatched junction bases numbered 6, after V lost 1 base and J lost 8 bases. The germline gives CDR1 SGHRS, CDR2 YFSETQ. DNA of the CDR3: TGCGCCAGCAGCTTGTCAGGGACAGGGGTTTATGAGCAGTTCTTC. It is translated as CASSLSGTGVYEQFF.

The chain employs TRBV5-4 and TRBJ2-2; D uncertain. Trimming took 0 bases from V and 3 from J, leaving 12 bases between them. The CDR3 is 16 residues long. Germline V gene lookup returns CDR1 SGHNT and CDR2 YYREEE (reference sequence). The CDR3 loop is CASSLALQAYTGELFF. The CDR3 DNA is TGTGCCAGCAGCTTGGCCCTCCAGGCGTACACCGGGGAGCTGTTTTTT. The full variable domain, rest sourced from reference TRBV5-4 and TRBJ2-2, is ETGVTQSPTHLIKTRGQQVTLRCSSQSGHNTVSWYQQALGQGPQFIFQYYREEENGRGNFPPRFSGLQFPNYSSELNVNALELDDSALYLCASSLALQAYTGELFFGEGSRLTVL.

The CDR3 DNA follows: TGTGCCAGCAGCTGGGGGACAGGGGGCACAGATACGCAGTATTTT. It codes for CASSWGTGGTDTQYF. This sequence joins TRBV11-2 and TRBJ2-3; 10 bases are a match to TRBD1. The CDR3 sequence is 15 residues long. V dropped 4 bases and J dropped 1; count of bases not matched to a gene: 2. CDR1 SGHAT and CDR2 FQNNGV come from the germline V gene.

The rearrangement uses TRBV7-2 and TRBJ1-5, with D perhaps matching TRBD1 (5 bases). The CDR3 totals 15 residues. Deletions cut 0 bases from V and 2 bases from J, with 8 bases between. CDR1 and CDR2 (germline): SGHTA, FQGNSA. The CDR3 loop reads CASSLAQGGNQPQHF. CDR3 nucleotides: TGTGCCAGCAGCTTAGCTCAGGGTGGCAATCAGCCCCAGCATTTT.

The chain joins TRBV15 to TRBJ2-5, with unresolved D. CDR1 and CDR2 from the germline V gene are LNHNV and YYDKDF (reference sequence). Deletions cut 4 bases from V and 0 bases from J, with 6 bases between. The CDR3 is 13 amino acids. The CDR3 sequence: CATSTHYQETQYF. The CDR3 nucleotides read TGTGCCACCAGCACCCACTACCAAGAGACCCAGTACTTC.

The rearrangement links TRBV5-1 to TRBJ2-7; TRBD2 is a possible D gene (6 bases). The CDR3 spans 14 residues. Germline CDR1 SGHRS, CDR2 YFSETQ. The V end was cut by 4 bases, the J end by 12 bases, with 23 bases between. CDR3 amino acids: CASSPTSIAAGLYF. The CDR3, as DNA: TGCGCCAGCAGCCCTACATCTATAGCGGCTGGCCTGTACTTC.

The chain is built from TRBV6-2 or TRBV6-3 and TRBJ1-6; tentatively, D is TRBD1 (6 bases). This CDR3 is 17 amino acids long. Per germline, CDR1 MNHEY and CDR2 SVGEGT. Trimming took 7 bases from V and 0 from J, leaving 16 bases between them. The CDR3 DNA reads TGTGCCAGCACCCCCGTGCAGGGGAGCTCCTATAATTCACCCCTCCACTTT. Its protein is CASTPVQGSSYNSPLHF.

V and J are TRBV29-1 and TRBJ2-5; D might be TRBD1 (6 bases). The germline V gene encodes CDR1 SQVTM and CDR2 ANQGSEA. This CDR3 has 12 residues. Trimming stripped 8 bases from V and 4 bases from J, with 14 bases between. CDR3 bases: TGCAGCACACGACAGGCAGGAGAGACCCAGTACTTC. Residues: CSTRQAGETQYF.

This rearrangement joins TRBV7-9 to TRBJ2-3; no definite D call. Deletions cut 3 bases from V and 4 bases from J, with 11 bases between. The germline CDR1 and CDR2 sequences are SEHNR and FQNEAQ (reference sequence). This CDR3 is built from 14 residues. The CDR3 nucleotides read TGTGCCAGCAGCTTTTCCGATATAGCAGATACGCAGTATTTT. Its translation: CASSFSDIADTQYF.

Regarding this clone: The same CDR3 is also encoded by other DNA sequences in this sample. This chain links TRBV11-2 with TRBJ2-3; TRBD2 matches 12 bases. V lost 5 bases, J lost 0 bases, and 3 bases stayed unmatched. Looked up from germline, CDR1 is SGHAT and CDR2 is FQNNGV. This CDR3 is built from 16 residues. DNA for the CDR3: TGTGCCAGCAGCCTCGGGACTAGCGGGAGCACAGATACGCAGTATTTT. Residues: CASSLGTSGSTDTQYF. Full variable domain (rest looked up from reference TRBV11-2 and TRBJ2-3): EAGVAQSPRYKIIEKRQSVAFWCNPISGHATLYWYQQILGQGPKLLIQFQNNGVVDDSQLPKDRFSAERLKGVDSTLKIQPAKLEDSAVYLCASSLGTSGSTDTQYFGPGTRLTVL.

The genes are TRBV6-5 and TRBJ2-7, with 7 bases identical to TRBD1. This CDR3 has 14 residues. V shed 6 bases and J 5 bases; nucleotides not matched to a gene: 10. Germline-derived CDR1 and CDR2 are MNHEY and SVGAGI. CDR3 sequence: CASSSDRIIHEQYF. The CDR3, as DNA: TGTGCCAGCAGCTCGGACAGGATCATCCACGAGCAGTACTTC.

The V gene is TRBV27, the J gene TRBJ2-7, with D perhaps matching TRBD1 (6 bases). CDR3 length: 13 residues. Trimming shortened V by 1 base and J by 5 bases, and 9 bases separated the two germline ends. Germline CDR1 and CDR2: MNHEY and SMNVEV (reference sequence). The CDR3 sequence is CASSLLPGDEQYF. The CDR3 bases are TGTGCCAGCAGTTTATTGCCAGGGGACGAGCAGTACTTC.

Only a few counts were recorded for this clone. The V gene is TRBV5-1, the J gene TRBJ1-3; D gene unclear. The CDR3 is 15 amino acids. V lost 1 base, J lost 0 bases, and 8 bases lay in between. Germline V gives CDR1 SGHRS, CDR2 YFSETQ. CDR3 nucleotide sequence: TGCGCCAGCAGCTTGTACGGGAGCTCTGGAAACACCATATATTTT. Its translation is CASSLYGSSGNTIYF.

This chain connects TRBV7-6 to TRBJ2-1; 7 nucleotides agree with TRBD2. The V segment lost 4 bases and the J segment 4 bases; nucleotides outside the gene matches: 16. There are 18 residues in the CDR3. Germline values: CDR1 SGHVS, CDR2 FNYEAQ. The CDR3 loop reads CASSSVDRGLGQYNEQFF. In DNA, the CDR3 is TGTGCCAGCAGCTCCGTGGACCGAGGACTAGGTCAATACAATGAGCAGTTCTTC.

The CDR3 DNA sequence: TGTGCCAGCAGTTTATCCGCGCATAGCTCTGGGGCCAACGTCCTGACTTTC. This codes for CASSLSAHSSGANVLTF. The V and J genes are TRBV27 and TRBJ2-6; no clear D. CDR3 size: 17 residues. V was pared by 0 bases and J by 0 bases, with 9 bases between. CDR1 is MNHEY, CDR2 SMNVEV, per germline (reference sequence).

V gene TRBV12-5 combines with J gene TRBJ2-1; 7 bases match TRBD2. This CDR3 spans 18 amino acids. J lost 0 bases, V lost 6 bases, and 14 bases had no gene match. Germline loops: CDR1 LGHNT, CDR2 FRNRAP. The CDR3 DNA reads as TGTGCTAGTGGGGCTCAGTGGGGGGGATCGAGCTCCTACAATGAGCAGTTCTTC. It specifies CASGAQWGGSSSYNEQFF.

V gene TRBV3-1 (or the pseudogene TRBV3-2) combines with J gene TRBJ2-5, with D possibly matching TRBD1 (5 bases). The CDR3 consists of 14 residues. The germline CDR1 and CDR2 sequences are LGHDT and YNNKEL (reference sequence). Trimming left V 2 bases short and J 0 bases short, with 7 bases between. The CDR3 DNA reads TGTGCCAGCAGCCAAAGGGGTAACCAAGAGACCCAGTACTTC. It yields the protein CASSQRGNQETQYF.

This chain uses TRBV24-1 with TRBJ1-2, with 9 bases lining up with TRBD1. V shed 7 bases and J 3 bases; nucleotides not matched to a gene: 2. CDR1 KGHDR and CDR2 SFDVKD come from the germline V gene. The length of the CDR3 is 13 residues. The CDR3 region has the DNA TGTGCCACCAGCCGACAGGGGGACTATGGCTACACCTTC. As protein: CATSRQGDYGYTF.

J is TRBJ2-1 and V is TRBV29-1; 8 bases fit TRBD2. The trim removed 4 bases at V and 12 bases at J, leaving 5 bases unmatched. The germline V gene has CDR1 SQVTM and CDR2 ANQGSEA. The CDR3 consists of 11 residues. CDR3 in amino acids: CSVVLAGMQFF. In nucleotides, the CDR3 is TGCAGCGTTGTTCTAGCGGGTATGCAGTTCTTC.

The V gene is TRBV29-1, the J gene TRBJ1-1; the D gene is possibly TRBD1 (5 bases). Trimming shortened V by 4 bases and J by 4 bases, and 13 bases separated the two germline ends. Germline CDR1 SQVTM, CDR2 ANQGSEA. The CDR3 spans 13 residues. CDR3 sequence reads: CSVGGQGRTEAFF. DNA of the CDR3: TGCAGCGTTGGGGGTCAGGGCCGCACTGAAGCTTTCTTT.

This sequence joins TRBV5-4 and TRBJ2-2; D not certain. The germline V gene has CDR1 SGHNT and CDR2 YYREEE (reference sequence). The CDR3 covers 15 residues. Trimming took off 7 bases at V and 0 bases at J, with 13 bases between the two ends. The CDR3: CASGSGPANTGELFF. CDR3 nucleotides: TGTGCCAGCGGCTCTGGGCCCGCGAACACCGGGGAGCTGTTTTTT.